These 2 T cell receptor beta chains share one sample of origin, sequenced in a study of neurological immune-mediated disorders (dated by TCRdb to the late 2010s). To prepare the library, 5' RACE was applied. Sequencer: Illumina HiSeq 2500. TCRdb itself trimmed the public reads at Q25 with fastp, ran MiXCR and retained productive beta chains. Every CDR3 protein is listed once, alongside the most common genes and DNA of its rows. Present in this sample are 18,000 or so distinct CDR3 sequences, about 15% of which were seen just once. The top ten constitute about 7.2% of the sample. Specimen: CD4+ T cells from blood. These receptors originate from a woman aged 55-75 years with HTLV-1-associated myelopathy (HAM/TSP).

This clonotype has a count of ten or more. One junction end disagrees with the germline gene, perhaps due to a read error. V is TRBV20-1 and J is TRBJ1-1; TRBD1 agrees at 9 bases. The germline V gene has CDR1 DFQATT and CDR2 SNEGSKA (reference sequence). The CDR3 is made up of 13 amino acids. The CDR3 nucleotides are TGCAGTGCCAGAGGACAGGGGCGCACTGAAGCTTTCTTT. Translated, it gives CSARGQGRTEAFF.

This clonotype was seen at least ten times. The chain joins TRBV18 to TRBJ1-6; D is possibly TRBD1 (5 bases). Trimming took 4 bases from V and 17 from J, leaving 15 bases between them. Germline V CDR1 and CDR2: KGHSH, LQKENI. This CDR3 is 12 amino acids long. CDR3 sequence: CASSHGDDHVHF. The CDR3, as DNA: TGTGCCAGCTCACACGGGGACGACCACGTCCACTTT.